A single sample gave rise to the 6 T cell receptor beta chains below, sequenced in a study of beta chain features in type 1 diabetes. The sequenced template was cDNA made from the entire isolated RNA. The table came from immunoSEQ multiplex PCR; TCRdb's copy has only in-frame clones and leaves some out. The sample has around 500,000 clones; 9.5% to 12% are singletons. The material sequenced was naive CD4+ T cells from blood. All receptors come from a woman in her late teens or twenties in good health.

This chain connects TRBV6-1 to TRBJ1-1; no clear D gene. This CDR3 contains 14 residues. From germline, CDR1 is MNHNS and CDR2 SASEGT. V was cut by 7 bases and J by 0 bases, with 12 bases left in between. In nucleotides, the CDR3 is TGTGCCAGCAAGGGCTACAGATTGAACACTGAAGCTTTCTTT. Translation: CASKGYRLNTEAFF.

V gene TRBV14 combines with J gene TRBJ2-1, with no clear D. The CDR3 runs to 16 residues. V lost 1 base and J lost 4, with 14 bases in between. Germline CDR1 SGHDN, CDR2 FVKESK. In DNA, the CDR3 is TGTGCCAGCAGCCAAGCTCTGGTTTCCGGTTACAATGAGCAGTTCTTC. It specifies CASSQALVSGYNEQFF.

This clone was detected only a few times. The J gene is TRBJ2-1, the V gene TRBV4-3; maybe TRBD2 (5 bases). V lost 0 bases and J lost 0, with 12 bases in between. Germline CDR1 is LGHNA and CDR2 is YSLEER. The CDR3 has 17 amino acids. CDR3 sequence reads: CASSQDRTSPSYNEQFF. CDR3 coding DNA: TGCGCCAGCAGCCAAGATAGGACTTCCCCCTCCTACAATGAGCAGTTCTTC.

V is TRBV7-2 and J is TRBJ1-2; D is uncertain. Trimming removed 6 bases at V and 2 bases at J, with 16 bases between. Germline V gene sequence: CDR1 SGHTA, CDR2 FQGNSA. CDR3 length equals 15 residues. CDR3 in amino acids: CASSPGWVLNYGYTF. The CDR3 region has the DNA TGTGCCAGCAGTCCCGGGTGGGTCCTAAACTATGGCTACACCTTC.

The V gene is TRBV14, the J gene TRBJ1-2; 9 bases are a match to TRBD1. V gave up 4 bases and J gave up 4 bases; unmatched junction bases: 13. This CDR3 has 17 amino acids. Germline V CDR1 and CDR2: SGHDN, FVKESK. The CDR3 protein is CASSLLGGTGLLYGYTF. The CDR3 DNA reads TGTGCCAGCAGCCTGCTTGGAGGGACAGGGTTACTCTATGGCTACACCTTC.

The chain has TRBV4-3 and TRBJ2-7; the match to TRBD1 covers 9 bases. The V gene end was trimmed by 1 base and the J gene end by 6 bases; junction bases not matched to a gene: 7. From germline, CDR1 is LGHNA and CDR2 YSLEER. The CDR3 is made up of 15 amino acids. The CDR3 coding sequence is TGCGCCAGCAGCCAAGGGGACAGGGCAAGGGTCGAGCAGTACGTC. This codes for CASSQGDRARVEQYV.